The rows below give T cell receptor beta chains drawn from one sample of a study of cytomegalovirus exposure and HLA in healthy donors. TCRdb keeps only in-frame clones here, not all; method: immunoSEQ multiplex PCR. Of about 150,000 clones in the sample, around 75% are singletons; the top ten hold around 1.9%. Input material: PBMCs. These receptors all stem from a woman between 40 and 55 years old in good health and CMV-seronegative. The CDR3 runs from the conserved cysteine through the conserved F or W. The D gene is left open where the match is weak. Size is stated for part of the rows, as once, few or many counts, or as a class when the clone is expanded.

>TRBV2|TRBJ2-5|NA|NA
CASSGSAGQYF
>TRBV6-1|TRBJ2-1|TRBD2|NA
CASSEVGTSGKYEQFF
>TRBV28|TRBJ1-5|NA|NA
CASILGPISSQPQHF
>TRBV5-5|TRBJ2-3|TRBD2|NA
CASSLGLAGGTDTQYF
>TRBV10-2|TRBJ2-3|TRBD2|NA
CASGAGVGDTQYF
>TRBV7-8|TRBJ2-5|TRBD2|few
CASSLTSGGGLETQYF
>TRBV7-6|TRBJ2-7|TRBD2|NA
CASSLGTSGATYEQYF
>TRBV7-7|TRBJ2-5|TRBD2|NA
CASSLVTSGIIQETQYF
>TRBV4-1|TRBJ2-6|NA|NA
CASSQPAGYTMSGANVLTF
>TRBV25-1|TRBJ1-1|NA|NA
CASSGTAETGEAFF
>TRBV18|TRBJ1-4|NA|few
CASSPRTGEKLFF
>TRBV7-8|TRBJ1-2|NA|NA
CASSLRQTAANYGYTF
>TRBV10-3|TRBJ1-1|TRBD1|NA
CAISEWDRGPLNTEAFF
>TRBV28|TRBJ2-7|NA|NA
CASRTGVSYEQYF
>TRBV2|TRBJ1-1|NA|many
CASSVQVNTEAFF
>TRBV18|TRBJ2-3|NA|NA
CASSPRTPNTDTQYF
>TRBV30|TRBJ1-2|NA|NA
CAWSAQGYGYTF
>TRBV5-6|NA|TRBD1|NA
CASSRRNRGYEQYF
>TRBV14|TRBJ1-3|NA|NA
CASSQDLDTWDTIYF
>TRBV7-6|TRBJ1-1|NA|NA
CASSLSPRHNTEAFF
>TRBV4-2|TRBJ1-2|NA|few
CASSQGSSFNYGYTF
>TRBV7-9|NA|NA|NA
CASSLDRAPYEQYF
>TRBV7-9|TRBJ2-3|TRBD2|NA
CASSLRDRGLAGSADTQYF
>TRBV2|TRBJ1-1|TRBD1|NA
CASSVGQGVVAFF
>TRBV25-1|TRBJ1-1|TRBD1|NA
CASSGTTGVNTEAFF
>TRBV9|TRBJ2-7|TRBD1|NA
CASSEGTGGPYEQYF
>TRBV4-2|TRBJ1-5|TRBD1|NA
CASSRLGAGGNQPQHF
>TRBV5-4|TRBJ2-7|TRBD2|once
CASRTSGGTYEQYF
>TRBV19|TRBJ2-1|NA|once
CASSYGLSSYNEQFF
>TRBV2|TRBJ2-3|TRBD2|once
CASRSAGGTDTQYF
>TRBV6-1|TRBJ1-4|TRBD1|medium-sized
CASSDNTGGGEKLFF
>TRBV12-5|TRBJ2-3|NA|NA
CASGLDWATDTQYF
>TRBV19|TRBJ2-4|NA|NA
CASSEVRGSTKNIQYF
>TRBV16|TRBJ1-2|TRBD1|NA
CASSPSGGVGGYTF
>TRBV4-1|TRBJ1-6|NA|NA
CASSQPGVRTYNSPLHF
>TRBV11-2|TRBJ2-7|TRBD2|NA
CASSFPEMTSGRSEQYF
>TRBV4-1|TRBJ2-3|NA|once
CASSQAPRDTQYF
>TRBV7-2|TRBJ1-1|NA|NA
CASSLRFRGGNTEAFF
>TRBV29-1|TRBJ2-7|NA|few
CSVLRRDEQYF
>TRBV11-2|TRBJ2-5|NA|NA
CASSVTQETQYF
>TRBV27|TRBJ1-4|NA|NA
CASSPNRVKLFF
>TRBV10-3|TRBJ1-2|NA|medium-sized
CAIRGSLYGYTF
>TRBV6-1|TRBJ1-6|NA|NA
CASSEIRGGGSPLHF
>TRBV29-1|TRBJ1-4|NA|NA
CSVRRGDEKLFF
>TRBV27|TRBJ2-7|NA|few
CASIPSGGHHSYEQYF
>TRBV4-2|TRBJ2-5|TRBD2|NA
CASVAGGLETQYF